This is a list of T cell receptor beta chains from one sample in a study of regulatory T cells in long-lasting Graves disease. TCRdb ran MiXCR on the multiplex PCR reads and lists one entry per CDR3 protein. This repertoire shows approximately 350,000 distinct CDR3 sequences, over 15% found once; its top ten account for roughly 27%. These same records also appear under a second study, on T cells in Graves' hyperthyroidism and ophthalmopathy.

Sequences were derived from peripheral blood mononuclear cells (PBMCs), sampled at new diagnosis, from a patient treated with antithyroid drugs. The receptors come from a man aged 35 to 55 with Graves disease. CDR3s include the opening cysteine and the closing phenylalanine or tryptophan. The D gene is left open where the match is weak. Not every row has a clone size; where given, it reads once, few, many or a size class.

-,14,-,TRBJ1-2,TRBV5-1,CASSLFAVNYGYTF,TGCGCCAGCAGCTTGTTTGCGGTTAACTATGGCTACACCTTC
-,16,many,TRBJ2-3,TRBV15,CATSRNRAIGTDTQYF,TGTGCCACCAGCAGGAACAGGGCTATTGGCACAGATACGCAGTATTTT
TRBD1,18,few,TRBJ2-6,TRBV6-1,CASSPRDRGSSGANVLTF,TGTGCCAGCAGTCCCCGGGACAGGGGCTCGTCTGGGGCCAACGTCCTGACTTTC
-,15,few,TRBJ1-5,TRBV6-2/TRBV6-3,CASSYRALSNQPQHF,TGTGCCAGCAGTTACAGGGCCCTCTCCAATCAGCCCCAGCATTTT
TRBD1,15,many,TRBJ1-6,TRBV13,CASSIRTGVKSPLHF,TGTGCCAGCAGCATCCGGACAGGGGTGAAGTCACCCCTCCACTTT
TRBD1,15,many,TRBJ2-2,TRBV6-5,CASSYGDRVTGELFF,TGTGCCAGCAGTTACGGGGACAGGGTCACCGGGGAGCTGTTTTTT
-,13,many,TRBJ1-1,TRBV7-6,CASSLEQGTEAFF,TGTGCCAGCAGCTTAGAACAGGGCACTGAAGCTTTCTTT
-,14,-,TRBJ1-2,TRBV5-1,CASSLERANYGYTF,TGCGCCAGCAGCTTGGAAAGGGCCAACTATGGCTACACCTTC
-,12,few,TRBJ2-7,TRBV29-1,CSVRDLTYEQYF,TGCAGCGTTCGGGACCTCACCTACGAGCAGTACTTC
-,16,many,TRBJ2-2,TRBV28,CASSLTSQSYTGELFF,TGTGCCAGCAGTTTAACGTCCCAGTCTTACACCGGGGAGCTGTTTTTT
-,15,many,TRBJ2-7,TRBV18,CASSPPGRNSYEQYF,TGTGCCAGCTCACCACCGGGACGGAACTCCTACGAGCAGTACTTC
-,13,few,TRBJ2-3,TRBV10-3,CATGPSSTDTQYF,TGTGCCACAGGACCCTCTAGCACAGATACGCAGTATTTT
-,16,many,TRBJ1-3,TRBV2,CASSEWPSPGRNTIYF,TGTGCCAGCAGTGAATGGCCTTCCCCCGGCAGAAACACCATATATTTT
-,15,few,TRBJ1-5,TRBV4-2,CASSQVAHSNQPQHF,TGTGCCAGCAGCCAAGTTGCCCATAGCAATCAGCCCCAGCATTTT
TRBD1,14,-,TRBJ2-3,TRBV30,CAWSGGQSTDTQYF,TGTGCCTGGAGTGGGGGACAGAGCACAGATACGCAGTATTTT
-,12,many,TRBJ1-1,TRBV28,CASGEGGGEAFF,TGTGCCAGCGGAGAGGGGGGGGGTGAAGCTTTCTTT
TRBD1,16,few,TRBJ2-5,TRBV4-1,CASSQVGQGVQETQYF,TGCGCCAGCAGCCAAGTGGGACAGGGGGTCCAAGAGACCCAGTACTTC
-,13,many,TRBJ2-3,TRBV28,CASTTRSGDTQYF,TGTGCCAGCACCACCCGGTCGGGGGATACGCAGTATTTT
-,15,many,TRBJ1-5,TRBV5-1,CASSLGAGFGQPQHF,TGCGCCAGCAGCTTGGGCGCGGGGTTCGGTCAGCCCCAGCATTTT
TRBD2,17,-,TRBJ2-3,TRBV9,CASSVGASGGARDTQYF,TGTGCCAGCAGCGTAGGGGCTAGCGGGGGGGCCAGAGATACGCAGTATTTT
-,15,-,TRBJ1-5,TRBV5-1,CASSLDPGVHQPQHF,TGCGCCAGCAGCTTGGACCCAGGGGTCCATCAGCCCCAGCATTTT
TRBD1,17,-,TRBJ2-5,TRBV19,CASTPLWTGGNIETQYF,TGTGCCAGTACCCCTTTATGGACAGGGGGGAATATAGAGACCCAGTACTTC